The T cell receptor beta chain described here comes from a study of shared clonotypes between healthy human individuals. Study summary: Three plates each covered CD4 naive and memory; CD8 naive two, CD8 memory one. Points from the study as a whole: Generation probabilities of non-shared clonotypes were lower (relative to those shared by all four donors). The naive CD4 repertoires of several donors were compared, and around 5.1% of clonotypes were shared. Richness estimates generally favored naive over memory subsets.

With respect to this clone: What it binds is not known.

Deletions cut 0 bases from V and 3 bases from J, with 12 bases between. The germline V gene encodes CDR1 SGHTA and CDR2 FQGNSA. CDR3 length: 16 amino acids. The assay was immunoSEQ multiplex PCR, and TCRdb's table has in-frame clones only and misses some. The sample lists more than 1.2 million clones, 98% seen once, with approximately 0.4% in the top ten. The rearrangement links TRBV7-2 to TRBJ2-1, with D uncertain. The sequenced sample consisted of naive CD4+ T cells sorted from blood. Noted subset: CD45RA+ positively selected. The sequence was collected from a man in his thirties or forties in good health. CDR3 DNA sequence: TGTGCCAGCAGCTTAGCGCAGGTGCAGAACTACAATGAGCAGTTCTTC. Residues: CASSLAQVQNYNEQFF.